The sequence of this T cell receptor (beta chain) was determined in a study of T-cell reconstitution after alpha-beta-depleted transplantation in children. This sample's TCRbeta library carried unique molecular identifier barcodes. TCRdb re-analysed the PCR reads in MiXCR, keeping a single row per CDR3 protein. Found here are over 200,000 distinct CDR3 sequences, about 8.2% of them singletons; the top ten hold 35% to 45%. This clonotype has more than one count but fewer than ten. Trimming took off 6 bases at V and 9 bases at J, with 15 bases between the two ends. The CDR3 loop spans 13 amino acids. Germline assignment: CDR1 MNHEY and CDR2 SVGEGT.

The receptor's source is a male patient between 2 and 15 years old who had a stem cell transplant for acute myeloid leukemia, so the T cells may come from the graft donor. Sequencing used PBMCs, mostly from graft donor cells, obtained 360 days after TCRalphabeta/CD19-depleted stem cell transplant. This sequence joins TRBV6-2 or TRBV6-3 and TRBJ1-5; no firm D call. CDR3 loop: CASRKESIRPQHF. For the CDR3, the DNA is TGTGCCAGCAGAAAGGAGAGCATCCGGCCCCAGCATTTT.